The 27 T cell receptor beta chains below come from one sample, sequenced in a study of blood T cell repertoires in COVID-19. Libraries were prepared by immunoSEQ multiplex PCR; TCRdb keeps only in-frame clonotypes and omits some of them. Of about 98,000 clones listed, about 80% were seen once; the top ten hold around 4.1%. Sample: peripheral blood. These receptors were collected from a man aged 55-75 years with acute or convalescent COVID-19.

This sequence joins TRBV28 and TRBJ1-5, with 7 positions matching TRBD1. CDR1 is MDHEN, CDR2 SYDVKM, per germline. The CDR3 covers 14 residues. V gave up 6 bases and J gave up 5 bases; unmatched junction bases: 7. The CDR3 nucleotides are TGTGCCAGCAGCCCGGGACAGAGCGATCAGCCCCAGCATTTT. It yields the protein CASSPGQSDQPQHF.

J is TRBJ2-2 and V is TRBV7-9, with a possible D match to TRBD1 (6 bases). CDR1 is SEHNR, CDR2 FQNEAQ, per germline (reference sequence). V lost 0 bases, J lost 1 base, and 9 bases lay in between. CDR3 length: 16 amino acids. The CDR3 is CASSLARTENTGELFF. The CDR3 coding sequence is TGTGCCAGCAGCTTAGCCCGGACAGAGAACACCGGGGAGCTGTTTTTT.

Details on this clone: The germline gene is not matched at one end of the junction; a read error may be the cause. The V gene is TRBV28, the J gene TRBJ1-5; the D is unclear. The germline V gene encodes CDR1 MDHEN and CDR2 SYDVKM. This CDR3 spans 12 amino acids. The CDR3 spells CASSLNLQTSDF. CDR3 bases: TGTGCCAGCAGTTTAAATCTCCAGACTTCGGATTTT.

The V call is TRBV7-2, the J call TRBJ1-2; no firm D call. Trimming removed 5 bases from V and 3 bases from J, with 10 bases in between. Germline values: CDR1 SGHTA, CDR2 FQGNSA. The CDR3 is 13 amino acids. CDR3 loop: CASSPNSYYGYTF. In DNA form, the CDR3 reads TGTGCCAGCAGCCCGAACTCCTACTATGGCTACACCTTC.

The chain is built from TRBV18 and TRBJ2-2, with TRBD2 identical over 9 bases. The length of the CDR3 is 17 residues. Trimming took 2 bases from V and 0 from J; bases not matched to a gene: 4. In germline, CDR1 is KGHSH, CDR2 LQKENI. CDR3 protein: CASSPAASGTNTGELFF. Here the CDR3 DNA reads TGTGCCAGCTCACCAGCGGCTAGCGGGACGAACACCGGGGAGCTGTTTTTT.

This clone was seen a handful of times. The V gene is TRBV5-4, the J gene TRBJ1-2, with unresolved D. CDR1 and CDR2 from the germline V gene are SGHNT and YYREEE (reference sequence). The V gene lost 0 bases and the J gene lost 8 bases, with 8 bases spanning the gap. The CDR3 is made up of 12 amino acids. CDR3 sequence reads: CASSLGPWGYTF. Here the CDR3 DNA reads TGTGCCAGCAGCTTGGGGCCGTGGGGCTACACCTTC.

CDR3 sequence (DNA): TGTGCCAGCAGCCAAGAGAGGGGGATGGCGGCTTTCTTT. The encoded protein is CASSQERGMAAFF. The rearrangement joins TRBV3-1 (or the pseudogene TRBV3-2) to TRBJ1-1; possibly TRBD1 for D (6 bases). This CDR3 region has 13 residues. Looked up from germline, CDR1 is LGHDT and CDR2 is YNNKEL (reference sequence). Deletions cut 0 bases from V and 11 bases from J, with 13 bases between.

The CDR3 region is CASINSNQPQHF. The CDR3 nucleotides are TGTGCCAGCATAAATAGCAATCAGCCCCAGCATTTT. The gene calls are TRBV6-6 and TRBJ1-5; no definite D call. There are 12 residues in the CDR3. Looked up from germline, CDR1 is MNHNY and CDR2 is SVGAGI (reference sequence). V was trimmed by 7 bases and J by 0 bases, leaving 4 bases between them.

The chain is built from TRBV10-2 and TRBJ1-4, with D unresolved. V was trimmed by 6 bases and J by 8 bases, leaving 16 bases between them. This CDR3 is 14 amino acids long. The germline CDR1 and CDR2 sequences are WSHSY and SAAADI. The CDR3 region is CASSRDAAREKLFF. The CDR3 DNA follows: TGCGCCAGCAGCCGGGATGCAGCACGGGAAAAACTGTTTTTT.

The chain joins TRBV19 to TRBJ2-3, with D hard to call. V lost 7 bases and J 5 bases, leaving 10 bases between the germline ends. The V gene's germline CDR1 is LNHDA and CDR2 SQIVND (reference sequence). The CDR3 sequence is 12 residues long. CDR3 nucleotides: TGTGCCAGTAAGGAGTTAGGAGATACGCAGTATTTT. Protein sequence: CASKELGDTQYF. Using reference TRBV19 and TRBJ2-3 for the parts outside the CDR3, the full variable domain is DGGITQSPKYLFRKEGQNVTLSCEQNLNHDAMYWYRQDPGQGLRLIYYSQIVNDFQKGDIAEGYSVSREKKESFPLTVTSAQKNPTAFYLCASKELGDTQYFGPGTRLTVL.

This clone occurred once. The rearrangement joins TRBV10-3 to TRBJ2-3; TRBD1 matches at 7 bases. The CDR3 covers 14 residues. The trim removed 5 bases at V and 4 bases at J, leaving 6 bases unmatched. CDR1 and CDR2 (germline): ENHRY, SYGVKD. This CDR3 reads CAISTGAPADTQYF. CDR3 nucleotides: TGTGCCATCAGTACAGGGGCGCCCGCAGATACGCAGTATTTT.

This clone was seen repeatedly, ten times or more. The rearrangement joins TRBV12-5 to TRBJ2-1, with 10 bases that match TRBD2. CDR3 size: 14 residues. Germline V gene lookup returns CDR1 LGHNT and CDR2 FRNRAP. V dropped 3 bases and J dropped 7; count of bases not matched to a gene: 3. The CDR3 here is CASGLVTSGNEQFF. Written as DNA, the CDR3 is TGTGCTAGTGGTTTAGTGACTAGCGGGAATGAGCAGTTCTTC.

The gene calls are TRBV18 and TRBJ1-6; TRBD1 is a possible D gene (5 bases). Germline V gene lookup returns CDR1 KGHSH and CDR2 LQKENI. V was pared by 1 base and J by 2 bases, with 12 bases between. This CDR3 is built from 17 residues. The CDR3 here is CASSPRGGLPYNSPLHF. The CDR3 coding sequence is TGTGCCAGCTCACCACGGGGGGGACTCCCCTATAATTCACCCCTCCACTTT. The full variable domain, with the rest looked up from reference TRBV18 and TRBJ1-6, is NAGVMQNPRHLVRRRGQEARLRCSPMKGHSHVYWYRQLPEEGLKFMVYLQKENIIDESGMPKERFSAEFPKEGPSILRIQQVVRGDSAAYFCASSPRGGLPYNSPLHFGNGTRLTVT.

This clone was observed a handful of times. The chain has TRBV9 and TRBJ2-1; 9 bases are a match to TRBD2. The CDR3 length is 15 residues. The J segment lost 8 bases and the V segment lost 0 bases, leaving 6 bases of the junction unmatched. Germline V lookup: CDR1 SGDLS, CDR2 YYNGEE. For the CDR3, the DNA is TGTGCCAGCAGCGTAGGCGGGAGGGCCCGAGATGAGCAGTTCTTC. Translating gives CASSVGGRARDEQFF.

This clone came up a few times. The chain uses TRBV12-5 and TRBJ2-2; TRBD1 matches 8 bases. This CDR3 is built from 14 residues. V shed 4 bases, J shed 7 bases, and the junction held 5 bases outside the gene matches. Germline-derived CDR1 and CDR2 are LGHNT and FRNRAP. The CDR3 here is CASGSGQEVGELFF. For the CDR3, the DNA is TGTGCTAGTGGTTCGGGACAGGAGGTCGGGGAGCTGTTTTTT.

The chain combines TRBV4-3 with TRBJ2-5; 9 bases line up with TRBD2. V dropped 4 bases and J dropped 5; count of bases not matched to a gene: 8. Germline CDR1 and CDR2: LGHNA and YSLEER. The CDR3 totals 15 residues. CDR3 bases: TGCGCCAGCAGCCCCTCAGCGGGAGGTTGGGAGACCCAGTACTTC. This encodes CASSPSAGGWETQYF.

This chain links TRBV30 with TRBJ1-2, with 9 positions matching TRBD1. Germline V CDR1 and CDR2: GTSNPN, SVGIG (reference sequence). J was trimmed by 4 bases and V by 4 bases; bases with no gene match: 10. The CDR3 runs to 15 residues. The CDR3 DNA reads as TGTGCCTGGAAGAGACCCGGACAGGGGAGCTATGGCTACACCTTC. Translation gives CAWKRPGQGSYGYTF.

The chain has TRBV5-1 and TRBJ1-6, with D perhaps matching TRBD1 (5 bases). Per germline, CDR1 SGHRS and CDR2 YFSETQ. This CDR3 is 15 amino acids long. V was shortened by 0 bases and J by 7 bases, with 11 bases between the two germline ends. CDR3 region: CASSLAQGGNSPLHF. In DNA, the CDR3 is TGCGCCAGCAGCTTGGCCCAGGGTGGAAATTCACCCCTCCACTTT.

The chain joins TRBV3-1 (or the pseudogene TRBV3-2) to TRBJ1-2, with no clear D. The CDR3 extends over 14 amino acids. Germline values: CDR1 LGHDT, CDR2 YNNKEL (reference sequence). Trimming took 3 bases from V and 7 from J, leaving 15 bases between them. This chain's CDR3 is CASSHSGGWIGYTF. CDR3 coding DNA: TGTGCCAGCAGCCATAGTGGAGGGTGGATTGGCTACACCTTC.

This clone was observed a handful of times. The chain combines TRBV12-3 or TRBV12-4 with TRBJ2-5; tentatively, D is TRBD1 (6 bases). V lost 1 base and J lost 9, with 6 bases in between. This CDR3 region has 11 residues. The CDR3 region is CASSLGQAQYF. The CDR3 DNA follows: TGTGCCAGCAGTTTAGGACAGGCCCAGTACTTC.

This sequence joins TRBV12-3 or TRBV12-4 and TRBJ1-1, with D maybe TRBD1 (5 bases). V lost 6 bases to trimming and J lost 7 bases, with 9 bases between them. The CDR3 sequence is 11 residues long. CDR3 DNA: TGTGCCAGCAGAACCCAGGGTGAAGCTTTCTTT. It is translated as CASRTQGEAFF.

This rearrangement joins TRBV5-6 to TRBJ1-1, with D possibly TRBD1 on 6 matching bases. This CDR3 spans 13 amino acids. Trimming removed 0 bases from V and 6 bases from J, with 9 bases in between. CDR1 is SGHDT, CDR2 YYEEEE, per germline. The CDR3 DNA sequence: TGTGCCAGCAGCTTGGACAGGGTATCTGAAGCTTTCTTT. This sequence encodes CASSLDRVSEAFF.

The rearrangement uses TRBV11-3 and TRBJ1-4; D unclear. This CDR3 is built from 13 residues. Germline lookup yields CDR1 SGHNT and CDR2 YENEEA. V was trimmed by 5 bases and J by 8 bases, leaving 12 bases between them. As DNA, the CDR3 is TGTGCCAGCAGCCCGGGAGTTTCCGAAAAACTGTTTTTT. Residues: CASSPGVSEKLFF. The whole variable domain, filled in from reference TRBV11-3 and TRBJ1-4, reads EAGVVQSPRYKIIEKKQPVAFWCNPISGHNTLYWYLQNLGQGPELLIRYENEEAVDDSQLPKDRFSAERLKGVDSTLKIQPAELGDSAVYLCASSPGVSEKLFFGSGTQLSVL.

The chain combines TRBV11-2 with TRBJ2-1; TRBD1 aligns across 7 bases. The CDR3 is 15 residues long. CDR1 and CDR2 (germline): SGHAT, FQNNGV. The V segment lost 1 base and the J segment 3 bases; nucleotides outside the gene matches: 3. The CDR3 nucleotides read TGTGCCAGCAGCTTAGGACAGGGATACTACAATGAGCAGTTCTTC. This encodes CASSLGQGYYNEQFF.

V gene TRBV5-6 combines with J gene TRBJ1-6; D is possibly TRBD1 (6 bases). The length of the CDR3 is 14 residues. CDR1 is SGHDT and CDR2 is YYEEEE in the germline V gene. V was cut by 2 bases and J by 9 bases, with 12 bases left in between. CDR3 DNA: TGTGCCAGCAGCTTTCAACAGGGATCTTCACCCCTCCACTTT. This sequence encodes CASSFQQGSSPLHF.

The chain combines TRBV19 with TRBJ2-3, with 9 bases aligning to TRBD1. Trimming at V came to 1 base and at J to 11 bases, leaving 4 bases not matched to a gene. Germline loops: CDR1 LNHDA, CDR2 SQIVND (reference sequence). The CDR3 runs to 13 residues. As DNA, the CDR3 is TGTGCCAGTAGTATAGTCGAGACAGGGGGGCAGTATTTT. Its translation: CASSIVETGGQYF.

CDR3 loop: CSVIVGQGGQPQHF. CDR3 nucleotide sequence: TGCAGCGTTATTGTAGGACAGGGGGGTCAGCCCCAGCATTTT. The chain employs TRBV29-1 and TRBJ1-5, with 10 nucleotides matching TRBD1. Germline CDR1 is SQVTM and CDR2 is ANQGSEA. V trimming: 5 bases; J trimming: 6 bases; junction bases outside the gene matches: 7. The CDR3 is made up of 14 amino acids. Looking up the rest from reference TRBV29-1 and TRBJ1-5 gives the full variable domain: SAVISQKPSRDICQRGTSLTIQCQVDSQVTMMFWYRQQPGQSLTLIATANQGSEATYESGFVIDKFPISRPNLTFSTLTVSNMSPEDSSIYLCSVIVGQGGQPQHFGDGTRLSIL.